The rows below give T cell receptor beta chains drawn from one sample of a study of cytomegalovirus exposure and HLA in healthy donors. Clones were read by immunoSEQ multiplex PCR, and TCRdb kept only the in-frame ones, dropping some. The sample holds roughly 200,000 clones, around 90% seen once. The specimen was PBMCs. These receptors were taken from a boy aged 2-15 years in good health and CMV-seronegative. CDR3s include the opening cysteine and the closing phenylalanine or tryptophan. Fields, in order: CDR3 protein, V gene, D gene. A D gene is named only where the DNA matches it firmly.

CDR3aa: CASSASGGDSYEQYF; v_gene: TRBV9; d_gene: TRBD2
CDR3aa: CASSLRPNSYEQYF; v_gene: TRBV4-2; d_gene: -
CDR3aa: CASSYGTSGRYGELFF; v_gene: TRBV9; d_gene: TRBD2
CDR3aa: CASRRPGGEQYF; v_gene: TRBV2; d_gene: TRBD2
CDR3aa: CASSPPWGGLGEQFF; v_gene: TRBV18; d_gene: -
CDR3aa: CASSFPGLNTEAFF; v_gene: TRBV28; d_gene: -
CDR3aa: CASNRGFSEETQYF; v_gene: TRBV5-1; d_gene: -
CDR3aa: CASRRTGSYEQYF; v_gene: TRBV5-6; d_gene: TRBD1
CDR3aa: CASSSGQLQPQHF; v_gene: TRBV5-6; d_gene: -
CDR3aa: CASSSDRVAHNEQFF; v_gene: TRBV28; d_gene: TRBD1
CDR3aa: CASRYRGFSNQPQHF; v_gene: TRBV4-1; d_gene: TRBD1
CDR3aa: CASSQGPFGTINQPQHF; v_gene: TRBV4-1; d_gene: -
CDR3aa: CASSLSTGNTEAFF; v_gene: TRBV27; d_gene: -
CDR3aa: CASSRPGLSLYEQYF; v_gene: TRBV6-5; d_gene: TRBD2
CDR3aa: CASGGLSYEQYF; v_gene: TRBV28; d_gene: -
CDR3aa: CASRETMAGGSTEAFF; v_gene: TRBV11-2; d_gene: -
CDR3aa: CASSAPGQGLAKNIQYF; v_gene: TRBV5-1; d_gene: TRBD1
CDR3aa: CASSRGGGNQPQHF; v_gene: TRBV27; d_gene: TRBD1
CDR3aa: CASSLSTGEYGYTF; v_gene: TRBV5-1; d_gene: TRBD1
CDR3aa: CASSVVEAGGTDTQYF; v_gene: TRBV9; d_gene: TRBD2
CDR3aa: CASKMAGALRAQYF; v_gene: TRBV28; d_gene: TRBD2
CDR3aa: CASSQSIGDKSEQYF; v_gene: TRBV16; d_gene: -
CDR3aa: CASSLGQGNGYTF; v_gene: TRBV7-9; d_gene: TRBD1
CDR3aa: CSVEFSKASGGLSTDTQYF; v_gene: TRBV29-1; d_gene: TRBD2
CDR3aa: CASSRGQGLSYEQYF; v_gene: TRBV18; d_gene: TRBD1
CDR3aa: CASSFTSGEETQYF; v_gene: TRBV7-7; d_gene: TRBD2
CDR3aa: CASSKRQGSGANVLTF; v_gene: TRBV27; d_gene: TRBD1
CDR3aa: CAWGQGDTQYF; v_gene: TRBV30; d_gene: TRBD1
CDR3aa: CASSQGLLVTDTQYF; v_gene: TRBV4-2; d_gene: -
CDR3aa: CASSLEGQGYEQYF; v_gene: TRBV28; d_gene: TRBD1
CDR3aa: CASSTLESSGNTIYF; v_gene: TRBV21-1; d_gene: -
CDR3aa: CASSSGQGAVAPLHF; v_gene: TRBV6-5; d_gene: TRBD1
CDR3aa: CASSTGAGGPNEQFF; v_gene: TRBV5-6; d_gene: TRBD2
CDR3aa: CASKSTALGNTEAFF; v_gene: TRBV19; d_gene: -
CDR3aa: CASSFGTGDAEQYF; v_gene: TRBV13; d_gene: TRBD1
CDR3aa: CASSISRQMNTEAFF; v_gene: TRBV5-8; d_gene: -
CDR3aa: CASASAAEQYF; v_gene: TRBV30; d_gene: -
CDR3aa: CSVPWGEKLFF; v_gene: TRBV29-1; d_gene: -
CDR3aa: CASSQAPGQIYEQYF; v_gene: TRBV4-1; d_gene: TRBD1
CDR3aa: CASSWWDRTNTEAFF; v_gene: TRBV5-8; d_gene: TRBD1
CDR3aa: CASSLEGANYGYTF; v_gene: TRBV5-1; d_gene: -